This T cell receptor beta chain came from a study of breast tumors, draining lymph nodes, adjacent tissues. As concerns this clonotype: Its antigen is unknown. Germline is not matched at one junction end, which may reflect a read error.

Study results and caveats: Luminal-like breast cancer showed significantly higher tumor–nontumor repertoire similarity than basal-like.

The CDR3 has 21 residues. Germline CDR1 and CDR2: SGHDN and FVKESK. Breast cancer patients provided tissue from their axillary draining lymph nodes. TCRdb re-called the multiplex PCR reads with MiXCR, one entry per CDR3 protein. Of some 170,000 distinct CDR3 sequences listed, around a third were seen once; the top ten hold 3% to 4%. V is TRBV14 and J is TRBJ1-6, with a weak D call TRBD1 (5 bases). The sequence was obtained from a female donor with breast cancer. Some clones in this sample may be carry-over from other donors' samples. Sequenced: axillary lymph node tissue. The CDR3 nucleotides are TGTGCCAGCAGCCCGAAGGCCGGGACTAGCTGGGGGAGCTCCTACAATTCACTCCTCCACTTT. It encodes CASSPKAGTSWGSSYNSLLHF.